These 15 T cell receptor beta chains were all obtained from the same sample, sequenced in a study of identical twins. In TCRdb, the 5' RACE reads were re-called with MiXCR into one record per CDR3 protein. The profile shows fewer than 250,000 distinct CDR3 sequences, less than 20% of them singletons. This same sample was also part of a study on T cells expressing NK-cell markers.

The sequenced sample consisted of CD8+ T cells sorted from blood. All receptors derive from a woman aged 18-29 years in good health.

This sequence joins TRBV7-9 and TRBJ2-7; TRBD1 might be the D (5 bases). V was pared by 1 base and J by 2 bases, with 12 bases between. Germline V gene data show CDR1 as SEHNR and CDR2 as FQNEAQ (reference sequence). This CDR3 spans 15 amino acids. The CDR3 spells CASSLVGTGPYEQYF. CDR3 DNA sequence: TGTGCCAGCAGCTTAGTAGGTACAGGACCCTACGAGCAGTACTTC.

This clonotype has a handful of counts. The chain recombines TRBV7-9 with TRBJ2-5; D not certain. The V and J ends lost 8 bases and 5 bases respectively, with 9 bases between them. This CDR3 is 11 amino acids long. Germline values: CDR1 SEHNR, CDR2 FQNEAQ (reference sequence). The CDR3 bases are TGTGCCAGCCCGGGTCTGGAGACCCAGTACTTC. It specifies CASPGLETQYF.

The V call is TRBV7-9, the J call TRBJ2-5; TRBD1 is a possible D gene (5 bases). Per the germline V gene, CDR1 is SEHNR and CDR2 is FQNEAQ (reference sequence). Trimming removed 1 base at V and 5 bases at J, with 17 bases between. The CDR3 totals 16 residues. CDR3 DNA: TGTGCCAGCAGCTTAGATAGGGGAATTGATGGGGAGACCCAGTACTTC. Its protein product is CASSLDRGIDGETQYF.

This clonotype was seen many times. CDR3 in amino acids: CASSLANEKLFF. In nucleotides, the CDR3 is TGTGCCAGCAGTTTAGCGAATGAAAAACTGTTTTTT. V and J are TRBV12-3 or TRBV12-4 and TRBJ1-4, with D unclear. CDR3 length equals 12 residues. V lost 0 bases and J lost 5, with 1 base in between.

This chain connects TRBV3-1 to TRBJ2-7, with D unclear. CDR1 and CDR2 from the germline V gene are LGHDT and YNNKEL (reference sequence). The V end was cut by 8 bases, the J end by 5 bases, with 13 bases between. The CDR3 loop spans 12 amino acids. The DNA for the CDR3 is TGTGCCAGCGAGAGCCCAATGGACGAGCAGTACTTC. It specifies CASESPMDEQYF.

The chain combines TRBV5-1 with TRBJ2-7; a weak D match, TRBD2 (6 bases). The CDR3 length is 15 residues. V lost 4 bases to trimming and J lost 0 bases, with 14 bases between them. The germline V gene has CDR1 SGHRS and CDR2 YFSETQ. The CDR3 sequence: CASSPFGGTSYEQYF. The CDR3, as DNA: TGCGCCAGCAGCCCCTTTGGCGGGACCTCCTACGAGCAGTACTTC.

This clonotype was seen a few times. The gene calls are TRBV9 and TRBJ2-5, with 7 bases that match TRBD2. Germline assignment: CDR1 SGDLS and CDR2 YYNGEE. CDR3 length: 16 residues. V was clipped by 4 bases and J by 5 bases; unmatched bases: 14. CDR3 sequence: CASSPSGGPSTETQYF. In nucleotides, the CDR3 is TGTGCCAGCAGCCCTAGCGGAGGGCCCTCCACGGAGACCCAGTACTTC.

This chain links TRBV7-8 with TRBJ1-2, with 8 bases lining up with TRBD1. J gave up 3 bases and V 2 bases, and 2 bases lay outside the gene matches. The CDR3 runs 14 residues. Per the germline V gene, CDR1 is SGHVS and CDR2 is FQNEAQ. CDR3 sequence: CASSLNRGDYGYTF. For the CDR3, the DNA is TGTGCCAGCAGCTTAAACAGGGGGGACTATGGCTACACCTTC.

CDR3 loop: CASSVDRGITYNEQFF. The CDR3 DNA follows: TGTGCCAGCAGCGTAGATCGCGGGATAACCTACAATGAGCAGTTCTTC. The genes are TRBV9 and TRBJ2-1, with D tentatively TRBD2 (6 bases). The CDR3 is made up of 16 amino acids. The germline V gene encodes CDR1 SGDLS and CDR2 YYNGEE. The V end was cut by 0 bases, the J end by 2 bases, with 12 bases between. The full variable domain, its missing parts supplied by reference TRBV9 and TRBJ2-1, is DSGVTQTPKHLITATGQRVTLRCSPRSGDLSVYWYQQSLDQGLQFLIQYYNGEERAKGNILERFSAQQFPDLHSELNLSSLELGDSALYFCASSVDRGITYNEQFFGPGTRLTVL.

The V call is TRBV7-8, the J call TRBJ2-1; the match to TRBD2 covers 13 bases. The germline V gene has CDR1 SGHVS and CDR2 FQNEAQ. This CDR3 is 16 amino acids long. V lost 4 bases and J lost 5; bases outside the gene matches: 5. CDR3 amino acids: CASSSPGLAGNNEQFF. In DNA form, the CDR3 reads TGTGCCAGCAGCTCGCCGGGACTAGCGGGAAACAATGAGCAGTTCTTC.

The CDR3 DNA sequence: TGTGCCAGCAGCGTAGAAGGGGGACAGGCGACGACTAACTATGGCTACACCTTC. Protein product: CASSVEGGQATTNYGYTF. The chain uses TRBV9 and TRBJ1-2, with 8 bases that match TRBD1. This CDR3 has 18 amino acids. J lost 0 bases, V lost 0 bases, and 10 bases had no gene match. Per germline, CDR1 SGDLS and CDR2 YYNGEE.

The V call is TRBV2, the J call TRBJ2-7, with a tentative D call TRBD1 (6 bases). CDR3 length: 13 amino acids. Germline V gene data show CDR1 as SNHLY and CDR2 as FYNNEI. Deletions cut 6 bases from V and 5 bases from J, with 14 bases between. CDR3 in amino acids: CASSGNGGDEQYF. DNA for the CDR3: TGTGCCAGCAGCGGAAATGGGGGCGACGAGCAGTACTTC.

The chain joins TRBV6-5 to TRBJ2-1, with D uncertain. This CDR3 region has 12 residues. Germline loops: CDR1 MNHEY, CDR2 SVGAGI. The ends were cut back, 8 bases at V and 10 bases at J, with 15 bases in the middle. The CDR3 region has the DNA TGTGCCAGCCGGTCGATTAAGCCAGAGCAGTTCTTC. It specifies CASRSIKPEQFF.

This clonotype has a handful of counts. This sequence joins TRBV9 and TRBJ2-1; TRBD2 matches 7 bases. Germline lookup yields CDR1 SGDLS and CDR2 YYNGEE. V lost 3 bases, J lost 7 bases, and 10 bases stayed unmatched. CDR3 length: 15 residues. The CDR3 loop is CASSAWWGGWNEQFF. DNA of the CDR3: TGTGCCAGCAGCGCGTGGTGGGGGGGGTGGAATGAGCAGTTCTTC.

The rearrangement links TRBV10-1 to TRBJ2-1, with 16 bases matching TRBD2. V trimming: 7 bases; J trimming: 7 bases; junction bases outside the gene matches: 13. The CDR3 loop spans 18 amino acids. Per germline, CDR1 WNHNN and CDR2 SYGVQD (reference sequence). The CDR3 loop is CASIQAGTSGGAGNEQFF. CDR3 DNA sequence: TGCGCCAGCATCCAAGCCGGGACTAGCGGGGGGGCCGGTAATGAGCAGTTCTTC.